This TCR beta chain was sequenced during a study of T cell repertoires in cytomegalovirus infection. A single record per CDR3 protein comes from TCRdb applying MiXCR to the reads. The table lists tens of thousands of distinct CDR3 sequences, 15% to 20% of them singletons. About this clonotype: The antigen is not known.

Germline V lookup: CDR1 SGHTA, CDR2 FQGNSA. Trimming took 2 bases from V and 0 from J, leaving 14 bases between them. The CDR3 length is 16 residues. The J gene is TRBJ2-7, the V gene TRBV7-2; a possible D gene is TRBD1 (6 bases). The specimen was CD8+ T cells from cultured PBMCs, collected from culture after CMV antigen stimulation. The receptor was isolated from a human donor in good health (CMV status not recorded). Some clones in this sample may be carry-over from other donors' samples. Here the CDR3 reads CASSLNLQGTSYEQYF. The CDR3 region has the DNA TGTGCCAGCAGCTTAAATCTGCAGGGGACCTCCTACGAGCAGTACTTC.